The rows below give T cell receptor beta chains drawn from one sample of a study of cytomegalovirus exposure and HLA in healthy donors. Assay: immunoSEQ multiplex PCR; the TCRdb copy retains only in-frame clones and omits some. This sample carries some 67,000 clones, with approximately 1.6% going to the ten biggest clones. Sequenced: PBMCs. The receptors were sampled from a young woman in good health and CMV-seronegative. Each CDR3 is given with its conserved first and last residue. The order of the fields is CDR3 protein, CDR3 DNA, CDR3 length, V gene, D gene, J gene. D genes are given only for firm matches.

CDR3aa: CASSVDPSGIYEQYF; CDR3nt: TGTGCCAGCAGCGTAGACCCTAGCGGAATCTACGAGCAGTACTTC; len: 15; v_gene: TRBV9; d_gene: TRBD2; j_gene: TRBJ2-7
CDR3aa: CSLLAGTYNEQFF; CDR3nt: TGCAGCCTTTTAGCAGGGACCTACAATGAGCAGTTCTTC; len: 13; v_gene: TRBV29-1; d_gene: -; j_gene: TRBJ2-1
CDR3aa: CASSLAGGSTDTQYF; CDR3nt: TGTGCCAGCAGCTTGGCAGGGGGTAGCACAGATACGCAGTATTTT; len: 15; v_gene: TRBV7-3; d_gene: TRBD1; j_gene: TRBJ2-3
CDR3aa: CASSPTVGQPQHF; CDR3nt: TGTGCCAGCTCACCCACGGTCGGGCAGCCCCAGCATTTT; len: 13; v_gene: TRBV18; d_gene: -; j_gene: TRBJ1-5
CDR3aa: CASSPLAGATDTQYF; CDR3nt: TGCGCCAGCAGCCCCCTAGCGGGAGCTACAGATACGCAGTATTTT; len: 15; v_gene: TRBV5-1; d_gene: TRBD2; j_gene: TRBJ2-3
CDR3aa: CTSSPLGGYNEQFF; CDR3nt: TGCACCAGCAGCCCCTTAGGGGGCTACAATGAGCAGTTCTTC; len: 14; v_gene: TRBV1; d_gene: -; j_gene: TRBJ2-1
CDR3aa: CASSGLSGSGTDTQYF; CDR3nt: TGCGCCAGCAGTGGGCTAAGCGGGAGTGGAACAGATACGCAGTATTTT; len: 16; v_gene: TRBV5-1; d_gene: TRBD2; j_gene: TRBJ2-3
CDR3aa: CASRRLAANTEQFF; CDR3nt: TGTGCCAGCAGGCGACTAGCTGCTAATACTGAGCAGTTCTTC; len: 14; v_gene: TRBV6-5; d_gene: TRBD2; j_gene: TRBJ2-1
CDR3aa: CASSSVAGVGELFF; CDR3nt: TGTGCCAGCAGTTCGGTGGCGGGAGTAGGGGAGCTGTTTTTT; len: 14; v_gene: TRBV6-5; d_gene: TRBD2; j_gene: TRBJ2-2
CDR3aa: CASRQPDRGREYGYTF; CDR3nt: TGTGCCAGCAGGCAGCCTGACAGGGGGCGCGAATATGGCTACACCTTC; len: 16; v_gene: TRBV28; d_gene: TRBD1; j_gene: TRBJ1-2
CDR3aa: CASSEATGYTEAFF; CDR3nt: TGTGCCAGCAGTGAAGCCACAGGGTATACTGAAGCTTTCTTT; len: 14; v_gene: TRBV2; d_gene: -; j_gene: TRBJ1-1
CDR3aa: CASGPGTGIPGELFF; CDR3nt: TGTGCCAGCGGCCCCGGGACAGGGATCCCCGGGGAGCTGTTTTTT; len: 15; v_gene: TRBV6-1; d_gene: TRBD1; j_gene: TRBJ2-2
CDR3aa: CASSYGDRMKDTQYF; CDR3nt: TGTGCCAGCAGTTACGGGGACAGAATGAAAGATACGCAGTATTTT; len: 15; v_gene: TRBV6-5; d_gene: TRBD1; j_gene: TRBJ2-3
CDR3aa: CAWKGQGKPIYF; CDR3nt: TGTGCCTGGAAAGGACAGGGTAAACCCATATATTTT; len: 12; v_gene: TRBV30; d_gene: TRBD1; j_gene: TRBJ1-3
CDR3aa: CASSDFQETQYF; CDR3nt: TGTGCCAGTAGCGACTTCCAAGAGACCCAGTACTTC; len: 12; v_gene: TRBV19; d_gene: -; j_gene: TRBJ2-5
CDR3aa: CASSLGNTIYF; CDR3nt: TGTGCCAGCAGCCTGGGAAACACCATATATTTT; len: 11; v_gene: TRBV7-9; d_gene: -; j_gene: TRBJ1-3
CDR3aa: CASSVGGDMQGYTF; CDR3nt: TGTGCCAGCAGCGTAGGAGGGGACATGCAGGGCTACACCTTC; len: 14; v_gene: TRBV9; d_gene: -; j_gene: TRBJ1-2
CDR3aa: CASSPQGATNEKLFF; CDR3nt: TGTGCCAGCTCACCCCAGGGGGCGACTAATGAAAAACTGTTTTTT; len: 15; v_gene: TRBV18; d_gene: TRBD1; j_gene: TRBJ1-4
CDR3aa: CASSLGQGPTEAFF; CDR3nt: TGCGCCAGCAGCCTTGGACAGGGCCCCACTGAAGCTTTCTTT; len: 14; v_gene: TRBV5-1; d_gene: TRBD1; j_gene: TRBJ1-1
CDR3aa: CASSLVVGGYGYTF; CDR3nt: TGTGCCAGCAGCTTAGTCGTCGGGGGTTATGGCTACACCTTC; len: 14; v_gene: TRBV7-6; d_gene: -; j_gene: TRBJ1-2
CDR3aa: CASRIGVFSNQPQHF; CDR3nt: TGTGCCTCGCGGATAGGGGTTTTCAGCAATCAGCCCCAGCATTTT; len: 15; v_gene: TRBV30; d_gene: -; j_gene: TRBJ1-5
CDR3aa: CASKALRGEAKNIQYF; CDR3nt: TGTGCCAGCAAGGCCCTCCGGGGAGAGGCCAAAAACATTCAGTACTTC; len: 16; v_gene: TRBV28; d_gene: -; j_gene: TRBJ2-4
CDR3aa: CASSGSGGVYNEQFF; CDR3nt: TGTGCCAGCAGTGGAAGCGGGGGGGTCTACAATGAGCAGTTCTTC; len: 15; v_gene: TRBV6-5; d_gene: TRBD2; j_gene: TRBJ2-1
CDR3aa: CASSQQGTPTDTQYF; CDR3nt: TGTGCCAGCAGCCAACAGGGGACCCCCACAGATACGCAGTATTTT; len: 15; v_gene: TRBV7-6; d_gene: TRBD1; j_gene: TRBJ2-3
CDR3aa: CASSLGAGGGEKLFF; CDR3nt: TGTGCCAGCAGCTTAGGGGCAGGGGGTGGGGAAAAACTGTTTTTT; len: 15; v_gene: TRBV28; d_gene: TRBD1; j_gene: TRBJ1-4
CDR3aa: CSVDREQRGGTGELFF; CDR3nt: TGCAGCGTCGATAGGGAGCAGCGGGGGGGAACCGGGGAGCTGTTTTTT; len: 16; v_gene: TRBV29-1; d_gene: TRBD2; j_gene: TRBJ2-2
CDR3aa: CASSETLTEAFF; CDR3nt: TGTGCCAGCAGTGAAACACTAACTGAAGCTTTCTTT; len: 12; v_gene: TRBV2; d_gene: -; j_gene: TRBJ1-1
CDR3aa: CASSPGGNQPQHF; CDR3nt: TGTGCCAGCAGCCCGGGGGGCAATCAGCCCCAGCATTTT; len: 13; v_gene: TRBV4-2; d_gene: -; j_gene: TRBJ1-5
CDR3aa: CSVNTGVGTDTQYF; CDR3nt: TGCAGCGTTAATACCGGGGTCGGCACAGATACGCAGTATTTT; len: 14; v_gene: TRBV29-1; d_gene: -; j_gene: TRBJ2-3
CDR3aa: CASRTGFRQIEAFF; CDR3nt: TGTGCCAGCAGGACAGGGTTCCGGCAAATTGAAGCTTTCTTT; len: 14; v_gene: TRBV6-5; d_gene: TRBD1; j_gene: TRBJ1-1
CDR3aa: CASSDRNTEAFF; CDR3nt: TGTGCCAGCTCAGACAGAAACACTGAAGCTTTCTTT; len: 12; v_gene: TRBV18; d_gene: -; j_gene: TRBJ1-1
CDR3aa: CASSLRVLGHSPLHF; CDR3nt: TGTGCCAGCAGTTTGAGGGTATTAGGCCATTCACCCCTCCACTTT; len: 15; v_gene: TRBV28; d_gene: -; j_gene: TRBJ1-6
CDR3aa: CASSRRTEGKDYGYTF; CDR3nt: TGTGCCAGCAGCCGAAGGACGGAGGGGAAGGACTATGGCTACACCTTC; len: 16; v_gene: TRBV5-4; d_gene: -; j_gene: TRBJ1-2
CDR3aa: CASSMGAYEQYF; CDR3nt: TGTGCCAGTAGTATGGGGGCTTACGAGCAGTACTTC; len: 12; v_gene: TRBV19; d_gene: -; j_gene: TRBJ2-7
CDR3aa: CASSRAPVRYEQYF; CDR3nt: TGTGCCAGCAGTCGCGCCCCGGTTAGATACGAGCAGTACTTC; len: 14; v_gene: TRBV6-1; d_gene: -; j_gene: TRBJ2-7
CDR3aa: CASLNRGTEAFF; CDR3nt: TGTGCCAGTCTCAACAGGGGCACTGAAGCTTTCTTT; len: 12; v_gene: TRBV19; d_gene: TRBD1; j_gene: TRBJ1-1
CDR3aa: CASSRTADRADNEQFF; CDR3nt: TGTGCCAGTAGTCGAACAGCGGACCGAGCCGACAATGAGCAGTTCTTC; len: 16; v_gene: TRBV19; d_gene: -; j_gene: TRBJ2-1
CDR3aa: CAALRQGSDEQYF; CDR3nt: TGTGCCGCCCTAAGACAGGGTAGCGACGAGCAGTACTTC; len: 13; v_gene: TRBV10-3; d_gene: TRBD1; j_gene: TRBJ2-7
CDR3aa: CASSPVRTGGSEAFF; CDR3nt: TGTGCCAGCAGCCCGGTAAGGACAGGGGGCTCTGAAGCTTTCTTT; len: 15; v_gene: TRBV9; d_gene: TRBD1; j_gene: TRBJ1-1